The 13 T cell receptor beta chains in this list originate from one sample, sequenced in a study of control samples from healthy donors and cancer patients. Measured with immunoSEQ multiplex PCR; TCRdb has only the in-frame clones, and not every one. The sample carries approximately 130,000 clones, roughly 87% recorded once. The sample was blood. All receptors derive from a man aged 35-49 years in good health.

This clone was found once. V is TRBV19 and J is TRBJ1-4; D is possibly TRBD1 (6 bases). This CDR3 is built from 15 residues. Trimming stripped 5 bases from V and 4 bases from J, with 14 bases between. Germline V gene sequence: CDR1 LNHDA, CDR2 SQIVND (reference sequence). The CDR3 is CASSFLDRLNEKLFF. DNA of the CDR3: TGTGCCAGTAGTTTCCTCGACAGGCTTAATGAAAAACTGTTTTTT.

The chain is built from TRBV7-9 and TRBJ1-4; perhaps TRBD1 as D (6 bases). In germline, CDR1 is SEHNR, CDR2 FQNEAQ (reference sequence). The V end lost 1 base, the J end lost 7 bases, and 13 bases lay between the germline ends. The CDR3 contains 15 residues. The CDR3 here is CASSLGVGAFEKLFF. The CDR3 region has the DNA TGTGCCAGCAGCTTAGGAGTGGGGGCATTTGAAAAACTGTTTTTT. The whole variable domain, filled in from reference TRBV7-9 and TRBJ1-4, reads DTGVSQNPRHKITKRGQNVTFRCDPISEHNRLYWYRQTLGQGPEFLTYFQNEAQLEKSRLLSDRFSAERPKGSFSTLEIQRTEQGDSAMYLCASSLGVGAFEKLFFGSGTQLSVL.

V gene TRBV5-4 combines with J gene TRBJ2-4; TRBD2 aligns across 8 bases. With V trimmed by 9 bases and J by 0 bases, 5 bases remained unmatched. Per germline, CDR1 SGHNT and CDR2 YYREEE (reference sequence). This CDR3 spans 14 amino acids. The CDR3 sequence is CATRGGLAKNIQYF. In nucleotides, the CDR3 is TGTGCCACTCGGGGGGGGCTAGCCAAAAACATTCAGTACTTC.

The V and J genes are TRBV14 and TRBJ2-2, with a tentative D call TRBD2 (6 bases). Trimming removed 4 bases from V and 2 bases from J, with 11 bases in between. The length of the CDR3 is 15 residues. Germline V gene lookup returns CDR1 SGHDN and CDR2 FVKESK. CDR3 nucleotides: TGTGCCAGCAGCCCGGGACTTCTTAACACCGGGGAGCTGTTTTTT. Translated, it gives CASSPGLLNTGELFF. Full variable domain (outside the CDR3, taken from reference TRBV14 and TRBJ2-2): EAGVTQFPSHSVIEKGQTVTLRCDPISGHDNLYWYRRVMGKEIKFLLHFVKESKQDESGMPNNRFLAERTGGTYSTLKVQPAELEDSGVYFCASSPGLLNTGELFFGEGSRLTVL.

The CDR3 spells CASSPSGGRPETQYF. The CDR3 DNA reads TGTGCCAGCAGCCCGTCCGGGGGGAGGCCGGAGACCCAGTACTTC. This chain joins TRBV9 and TRBJ2-5, with 7 bases fitting TRBD2. J gave up 5 bases and V 4 bases, and 11 bases lay outside the gene matches. Per germline, CDR1 SGDLS and CDR2 YYNGEE. This CDR3 contains 15 residues. Full variable domain (outside the CDR3, taken from reference TRBV9 and TRBJ2-5): DSGVTQTPKHLITATGQRVTLRCSPRSGDLSVYWYQQSLDQGLQFLIQYYNGEERAKGNILERFSAQQFPDLHSELNLSSLELGDSALYFCASSPSGGRPETQYFGPGTRLLVL.

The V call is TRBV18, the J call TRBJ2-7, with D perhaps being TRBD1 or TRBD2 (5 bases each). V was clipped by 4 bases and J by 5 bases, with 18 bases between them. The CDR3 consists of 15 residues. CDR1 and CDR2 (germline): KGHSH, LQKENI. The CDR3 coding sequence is TGTGCCAGCTCACAGACCTATGGGACGGTCGACGAGCAGTACTTC. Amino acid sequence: CASSQTYGTVDEQYF.

In DNA form, the CDR3 reads TGTGCCAGCAGTGCGTTGCGATCTGGAAACACCATATATTTT. Amino acids: CASSALRSGNTIYF. This chain links TRBV6-2 or TRBV6-3 with TRBJ1-3, with unresolved D. Germline CDR1 reads MNHEY; CDR2 reads SVGEGT. This CDR3 comprises 14 residues. Trimming stripped 5 bases from V and 1 base from J, with 9 bases between.

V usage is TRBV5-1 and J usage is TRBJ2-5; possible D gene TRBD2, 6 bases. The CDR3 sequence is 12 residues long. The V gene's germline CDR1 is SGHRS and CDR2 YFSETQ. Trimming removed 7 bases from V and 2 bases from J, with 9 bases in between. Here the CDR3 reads CASSGDQETQYF. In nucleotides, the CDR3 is TGCGCCAGCTCGGGGGATCAAGAGACCCAGTACTTC.

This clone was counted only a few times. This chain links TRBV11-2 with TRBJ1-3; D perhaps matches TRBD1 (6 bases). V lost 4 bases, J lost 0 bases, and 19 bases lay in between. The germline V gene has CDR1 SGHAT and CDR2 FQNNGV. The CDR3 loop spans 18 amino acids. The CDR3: CASSYGQGGGISGNTIYF. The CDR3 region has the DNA TGTGCCAGCAGCTACGGCCAAGGGGGGGGTATCTCTGGAAACACCATATATTTT.

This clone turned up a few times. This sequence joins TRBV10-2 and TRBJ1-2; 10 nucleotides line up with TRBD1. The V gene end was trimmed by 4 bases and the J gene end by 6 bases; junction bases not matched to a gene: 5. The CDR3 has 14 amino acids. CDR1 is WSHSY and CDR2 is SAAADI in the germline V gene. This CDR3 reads CASSGQGAFDGYTF. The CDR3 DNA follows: TGCGCCAGCAGTGGACAGGGGGCATTCGATGGCTACACCTTC.

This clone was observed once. The CDR3 region is CASSPEGTSYNEQFF. DNA of the CDR3: TGTGCCAGTAGTCCTGAGGGGACCTCCTACAATGAGCAGTTCTTC. The rearrangement joins TRBV19 to TRBJ2-1; D is perhaps TRBD1 or TRBD2 (5 bases each). V was trimmed by 5 bases and J by 0 bases, leaving 11 bases between them. Germline V gene data show CDR1 as LNHDA and CDR2 as SQIVND (reference sequence). The CDR3 is 15 residues long.

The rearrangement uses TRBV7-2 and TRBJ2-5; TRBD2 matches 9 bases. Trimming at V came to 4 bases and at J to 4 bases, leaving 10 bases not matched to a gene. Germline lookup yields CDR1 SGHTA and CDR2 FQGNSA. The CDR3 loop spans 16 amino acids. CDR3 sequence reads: CASSSLFSGGGETQYF. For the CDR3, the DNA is TGTGCCAGCAGCTCTCTTTTTAGCGGGGGTGGAGAGACCCAGTACTTC. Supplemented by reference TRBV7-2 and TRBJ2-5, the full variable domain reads GAGVSQSPSNKVTEKGKDVELRCDPISGHTALYWYRQSLGQGLEFLIYFQGNSAPDKSGLPSDRFSAERTGGSVSTLTIQRTQQEDSAVYLCASSSLFSGGGETQYFGPGTRLLVL.

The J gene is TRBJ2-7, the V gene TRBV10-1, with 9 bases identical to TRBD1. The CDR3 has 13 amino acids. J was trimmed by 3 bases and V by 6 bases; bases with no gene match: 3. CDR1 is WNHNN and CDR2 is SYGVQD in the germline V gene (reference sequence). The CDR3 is CASSRDRVYEQYF. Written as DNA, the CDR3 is TGCGCCAGCAGCCGGGACAGGGTCTACGAGCAGTACTTC.